These 27 T cell receptor beta chains were sequenced from one sample in a study of PD-1 blockade in classical Hodgkin lymphoma. Time point: newly diagnosed, previously untreated cHL patient sample. Clones were read by immunoSEQ multiplex PCR, and TCRdb kept only the in-frame ones, dropping some. The repertoire holds over 60,000 clones, with over 85% as singletons. Sample: peripheral blood mononuclear cells (PBMCs). The receptors derive from a human donor with classical Hodgkin lymphoma.

This chain links TRBV13 with TRBJ2-3; 9 nucleotides match TRBD2. The CDR3 is made up of 16 amino acids. The junction had 7 bases not matched to a gene; V was cut back by 3 bases and J by 3 bases. Germline CDR1 PRHDT, CDR2 FYEKMQ (reference sequence). CDR3 DNA: TGTGCCAGCAGCTTTAGGGCGGGAGGGCCGACAGATACGCAGTATTTT. This encodes CASSFRAGGPTDTQYF.

J is TRBJ2-5 and V is TRBV10-3, with TRBD1 as a possible D gene (6 bases). Germline-derived CDR1 and CDR2 are ENHRY and SYGVKD. CDR3 length equals 12 residues. Trimming pared 10 bases from V and 4 bases from J, leaving 13 bases between. DNA of the CDR3: TGTGCCACTATGGGACATCGAGAGACCCAGTACTTC. This gives the protein CATMGHRETQYF.

The rearrangement uses TRBV20-1 and TRBJ2-3; D ambiguous. The germline V and J ends were trimmed by 3 bases and 10 bases, with 8 bases remaining between them. CDR3 length equals 10 residues. The germline V gene encodes CDR1 DFQATT and CDR2 SNEGSKA (reference sequence). The CDR3 loop reads CSASGEAQYF. CDR3 in DNA: TGCAGTGCTAGCGGAGAAGCGCAGTATTTT.

V gene TRBV6-5 combines with J gene TRBJ2-5; D might be TRBD2 (5 bases). CDR1 is MNHEY and CDR2 is SVGAGI in the germline V gene. V lost 2 bases and J 2 bases, leaving 6 bases between the germline ends. The CDR3 spans 13 residues. In DNA form, the CDR3 reads TGTGCCAGCAGTTACGGCGGGCAAGAGACCCAGTACTTC. It is translated as CASSYGGQETQYF.

This clone occurred once. The chain uses TRBV5-1 and TRBJ2-7, with unresolved D. V was clipped by 0 bases and J by 4 bases, with 8 bases between them. The CDR3 covers 13 residues. Germline V gives CDR1 SGHRS, CDR2 YFSETQ. The CDR3 region has the DNA TGCGCCAGCAGCTTGGTAGGCCGGTACGAGCAGTACTTC. Amino acid sequence: CASSLVGRYEQYF.

The chain links TRBV29-1 to TRBJ1-1; 9 nucleotides align to TRBD1. Per germline, CDR1 SQVTM and CDR2 ANQGSEA. The junction had 3 bases not matched to a gene; V was cut back by 4 bases and J by 3 bases. The CDR3 has 13 residues. CDR3 nucleotides: TGCAGCGTTGGTGACAGGGGGGACACTGAAGCTTTCTTT. Encoded protein: CSVGDRGDTEAFF.

V gene TRBV7-2 combines with J gene TRBJ2-1; TRBD2 agrees at 8 bases. The CDR3 contains 16 residues. After removal of 4 bases from V and 9 bases from J, the junction contained 14 bases not matched to a gene. Germline V gene data show CDR1 as SGHTA and CDR2 as FQGNSA. CDR3 nucleotide sequence: TGTGCCAGCAGCTCCGCCGGGACTAGGCCCCCGCCTGAGCAGTTCTTC. It specifies CASSSAGTRPPPEQFF.

This clone came up a few times. V and J are TRBV30 and TRBJ2-3; D unclear. Per germline, CDR1 GTSNPN and CDR2 SVGIG (reference sequence). The CDR3 is 11 residues long. V was cut by 0 bases and J by 4 bases, with 2 bases left in between. CDR3 sequence reads: CAWSVPDTQYF. CDR3 coding DNA: TGTGCCTGGAGTGTACCAGATACGCAGTATTTT.

The chain joins TRBV6-1 to TRBJ2-1; D is perhaps TRBD1 or TRBD2 (5 bases each). With 4 bases removed from V and 4 bases from J, the gap between germline ends came to 11 bases. The germline CDR1 and CDR2 sequences are MNHNS and SASEGT. This CDR3 has 14 amino acids. The CDR3 bases are TGTGCCAGCAGTGCCCGGGACGGATACAATGAGCAGTTCTTC. This translates into CASSARDGYNEQFF.

The genes are TRBV5-1 and TRBJ2-7; perhaps TRBD1 as D (6 bases). Trimming took 0 bases from V and 1 from J, leaving 11 bases between them. The CDR3 runs to 15 residues. Germline CDR1 is SGHRS and CDR2 is YFSETQ. The CDR3 protein is CASSLVAGDSYEQYF. Here the CDR3 DNA reads TGCGCCAGCAGCTTGGTAGCAGGGGATTCCTACGAGCAGTACTTC.

The V gene is TRBV6-5, the J gene TRBJ1-2, with a tentative D call TRBD1 (6 bases). V shed 0 bases and J shed 5 bases, with 10 bases lying between them. Germline CDR1 MNHEY, CDR2 SVGAGI. CDR3 length: 14 amino acids. The CDR3 loop is CASSYSRTAYGYTF. DNA for the CDR3: TGTGCCAGCAGTTACTCGAGGACAGCGTATGGCTACACCTTC.

This clone was counted once. The CDR3 bases are TGTGCCTACCCTAGCGGAGCTAGCACAGATACGCAGTATTTT. Protein sequence: CAYPSGASTDTQYF. The chain links TRBV5-4 to TRBJ2-3; 7 bases agree with TRBD2. The V gene end was trimmed by 10 bases and the J gene end by 0 bases; junction bases not matched to a gene: 8. CDR3 length: 14 amino acids. Germline CDR1 and CDR2: SGHNT and YYREEE (reference sequence).

V and J are TRBV29-1 and TRBJ2-7; maybe TRBD2 (5 bases). Germline lookup yields CDR1 SQVTM and CDR2 ANQGSEA. The CDR3 extends over 13 amino acids. Trimming took 3 bases from V and 2 from J, leaving 11 bases between them. The CDR3 reads CSVEGDYTYEQYF. DNA for the CDR3: TGCAGCGTTGAGGGCGACTACACCTACGAGCAGTACTTC.

This chain links TRBV5-4 with TRBJ2-5; no reliable D call. The germline gives CDR1 SGHNT, CDR2 YYREEE (reference sequence). This CDR3 is built from 12 residues. The V end lost 0 bases, the J end lost 4 bases, and 4 bases lay between the germline ends. In nucleotides, the CDR3 is TGTGCCAGCAGCTTGGTTGGAGAGACCCAGTACTTC. Its translation: CASSLVGETQYF.

The V and J genes are TRBV7-2 and TRBJ1-5; D is unresolved. The CDR3 contains 13 residues. Per the germline V gene, CDR1 is SGHTA and CDR2 is FQGNSA. V lost 5 bases and J 11 bases, leaving 16 bases between the germline ends. CDR3: CASSRHGSRAQHF. The CDR3 DNA follows: TGTGCCAGCAGCAGACACGGATCCCGGGCCCAGCATTTT. The variable domain in full, with the rest retrieved from reference TRBV7-2 and TRBJ1-5, is GAGVSQSPSNKVTEKGKDVELRCDPISGHTALYWYRQSLGQGLEFLIYFQGNSAPDKSGLPSDRFSAERTGGSVSTLTIQRTQQEDSAVYLCASSRHGSRAQHFGDGTRLSIL.

V gene TRBV28 combines with J gene TRBJ2-5; D remains unclear. This CDR3 comprises 14 residues. Per germline, CDR1 MDHEN and CDR2 SYDVKM. The V end was cut by 6 bases, the J end by 5 bases, with 16 bases between. CDR3 protein: CASRATPAQETQYF. The CDR3 bases are TGTGCCAGCAGAGCCACACCCGCCCAGGAGACCCAGTACTTC.

This clone has a single count. This chain links TRBV7-9 with TRBJ1-4, with TRBD1 as a possible D gene (5 bases). With 6 bases removed from V and 4 bases from J, the gap between germline ends came to 12 bases. From germline, CDR1 is SEHNR and CDR2 FQNEAQ (reference sequence). The CDR3 runs 14 residues. This chain's CDR3 is CASSPGGGNEKLFF. The CDR3 DNA reads TGTGCCAGCAGTCCTGGGGGAGGTAATGAAAAACTGTTTTTT.

The V call is TRBV27, the J call TRBJ1-4, with 7 bases that match TRBD1. V was pared by 3 bases and J by 5 bases, with 9 bases of the junction left unmatched. The germline gives CDR1 MNHEY, CDR2 SMNVEV (reference sequence). The CDR3 consists of 16 residues. CDR3 in amino acids: CASSFTRGWKNEKLFF. CDR3 in DNA: TGTGCCAGCAGTTTCACCAGGGGGTGGAAAAATGAAAAACTGTTTTTT. Full variable domain (missing parts from reference TRBV27 and TRBJ1-4): EAQVTQNPRYLITVTGKKLTVTCSQNMNHEYMSWYRQDPGLGLRQIYYSMNVEVTDKGDVPEGYKVSRKEKRNFPLILESPSPNQTSLYFCASSFTRGWKNEKLFFGSGTQLSVL.

The chain uses TRBV5-1 and TRBJ1-3; D gene uncertain. The CDR3 runs to 15 residues. In germline, CDR1 is SGHRS, CDR2 YFSETQ. Trimming left V 2 bases short and J 0 bases short, with 9 bases between. DNA of the CDR3: TGCGCCAGCAGCTTTGGGAGTGTCTCTGGAAACACCATATATTTT. This encodes CASSFGSVSGNTIYF. Combining the CDR3 with reference TRBV5-1 and TRBJ1-3 gives the whole variable domain KAGVTQTPRYLIKTRGQQVTLSCSPISGHRSVSWYQQTPGQGLQFLFEYFSETQRNKGNFPGRFSGRQFSNSRSEMNVSTLELGDSALYLCASSFGSVSGNTIYFGEGSWLTVV.

J is TRBJ1-4 and V is TRBV25-1, with D unresolved. The CDR3 extends over 11 amino acids. Between the trimmed V and J ends, which lost 6 bases and 2 bases, there was a span of 1 base. Germline V lookup: CDR1 MGHDK, CDR2 SYGVNS. The CDR3 DNA sequence: TGTGCCAGCAGGACTAATGAAAAACTGTTTTTT. Amino acids: CASRTNEKLFF.

The sample holds a few counts of this clone. The rearrangement links TRBV6-6 to TRBJ2-7; D possibly corresponds to TRBD1 (5 bases). This CDR3 region has 15 residues. CDR1 is MNHNY, CDR2 SVGAGI, per germline (reference sequence). The V and J ends lost 2 bases and 6 bases respectively, with 17 bases between them. The CDR3 nucleotides read TGTGCCAGCAGTTACGGAAGGGGTAATCCTGGCGAGCAGTACTTC. It encodes CASSYGRGNPGEQYF.

The chain has TRBV7-8 and TRBJ2-5; TRBD1 agrees at 10 bases. V was clipped by 3 bases and J by 3 bases; unmatched bases: 13. CDR1 and CDR2 from the germline V gene are SGHVS and FQNEAQ. The CDR3 spans 18 residues. Here the CDR3 reads CASSFFPRPGQGKETQYF. The CDR3 coding sequence is TGTGCCAGCAGCTTCTTCCCTAGGCCGGGACAGGGGAAAGAGACCCAGTACTTC.

V is TRBV29-1 and J is TRBJ2-2, with D tentatively TRBD1 (5 bases). The CDR3 is 12 residues long. The V gene lost 4 bases and the J gene lost 5 bases, with 8 bases spanning the gap. CDR1 SQVTM and CDR2 ANQGSEA come from the germline V gene. CDR3: CSVGQRTGELFF. CDR3 DNA: TGCAGCGTTGGACAGCGTACCGGGGAGCTGTTTTTT.

The gene calls are TRBV5-1 and TRBJ2-7; D is unresolved. CDR1 is SGHRS, CDR2 YFSETQ, per germline. The CDR3 runs 15 residues. The V and J ends lost 0 bases and 0 bases respectively, with 10 bases between them. CDR3 sequence (DNA): TGCGCCAGCAGCTTGGCCTTGGCCTCCTCCTACGAGCAGTACTTC. It is translated as CASSLALASSYEQYF.

The rearrangement joins TRBV4-3 to TRBJ2-7; D may be TRBD1 (5 bases). V was clipped by 0 bases and J by 5 bases, with 11 bases between them. The CDR3 has 14 residues. Germline CDR1 reads LGHNA; CDR2 reads YSLEER. The CDR3 DNA is TGCGCCAGCAGCCAAGATAGGGAAGGGGACGAGCAGTACTTC. This codes for CASSQDREGDEQYF.

This sequence joins TRBV19 and TRBJ2-5; D not certain. CDR1 LNHDA and CDR2 SQIVND come from the germline V gene (reference sequence). CDR3 length equals 15 residues. V was pared by 5 bases and J by 1 base, with 14 bases between. The CDR3 region has the DNA TGTGCCAGTAGTGCGGACGCATACCCCCAAGAGACCCAGTACTTC. It encodes CASSADAYPQETQYF.

This clone appeared once. The rearrangement links TRBV11-2 to TRBJ1-5, with TRBD1 matching 9 bases. Germline CDR1 is SGHAT and CDR2 is FQNNGV. The ends lost 4 bases at V and 8 bases at J; junction bases unmatched: 9. CDR3 length: 15 residues. Written as DNA, the CDR3 is TGTGCCAGCAGCTCCGGGACAGGGACGTCTGAGCCCCAGCATTTT. Its translation is CASSSGTGTSEPQHF.